A single sample is the source of the 3 T cell receptor beta chains below, sequenced in a study of cytomegalovirus exposure and HLA in healthy donors. Researchers ran the PCR with 60 Vbeta and 13 Jbeta primers. Method: immunoSEQ multiplex PCR; TCRdb's copy keeps in-frame clones and lacks some. The sample has 160,000 or so clones; around 78% are singletons. Sequencing was done on a sample of PBMCs. These receptors were collected from a woman in her thirties or forties in good health and CMV-seronegative.

The chain joins TRBV11-1 to TRBJ1-2; 7 nucleotides line up with TRBD1. Germline-derived CDR1 and CDR2 are SGHAT and FQDESV (reference sequence). V was clipped by 3 bases and J by 7 bases; unmatched bases: 5. The CDR3 length is 13 residues. The CDR3 DNA reads TGTGCCAGCAGCTTCACAGGGGAGCTTGGCTACACCTTC. It specifies CASSFTGELGYTF.

The chain combines TRBV11-2 with TRBJ1-1, with D possibly being TRBD1 (6 bases). Germline CDR1 reads SGHAT; CDR2 reads FQNNGV. The CDR3 contains 14 residues. With 6 bases removed from V and 2 bases from J, the gap between germline ends came to 13 bases. CDR3 DNA sequence: TGTGCCAGCAGTTCCAAACAGGGTAACACTGAAGCTTTCTTT. It yields the protein CASSSKQGNTEAFF. The full variable domain, in which reference TRBV11-2 and TRBJ1-1 provide the parts outside the CDR3, is EAGVAQSPRYKIIEKRQSVAFWCNPISGHATLYWYQQILGQGPKLLIQFQNNGVVDDSQLPKDRFSAERLKGVDSTLKIQPAKLEDSAVYLCASSSKQGNTEAFFGQGTRLTVV.

This sequence joins TRBV29-1 and TRBJ2-1; D not resolved. From germline, CDR1 is SQVTM and CDR2 ANQGSEA. Trimming stripped 0 bases from V and 4 bases from J, with 13 bases between. The CDR3 has 15 amino acids. The CDR3 DNA sequence: TGCAGCGTTGAAGATCCCCCTACCCGGTACAATGAGCAGTTCTTC. Residues: CSVEDPPTRYNEQFF.